The entry that follows covers one T cell receptor beta chain sequence. As yet, its antigen is unknown. The data stem from a study of cytomegalovirus exposure and HLA in healthy donors. Overall study: Prior work identified 120 million or so unique TCR beta sequences in 190 million or so T cells. General observations from the study: Relative to the approximately 670-donor mean, N-insertions were reportedly fewer in an Asian-associated ancestry cluster in a later analysis. The records held CMV serostatus as the only immune exposure information. A classifier reportedly called cytomegalovirus status with high sensitivity and specificity.

The PCR contained 60 Vbeta and 13 Jbeta primers. Here immunoSEQ multiplex PCR was the method, and the copy in TCRdb shows in-frame clones only, minus some. The sample holds about 200,000 clones, more than 60% seen once. The CDR3 loop spans 14 amino acids. The V gene's germline CDR1 is MNHNY and CDR2 SVGAGI (reference sequence). The V and J ends lost 8 bases and 10 bases respectively, with 18 bases between them. This clonotype originated in a man aged 45-65 years in good health and CMV-seronegative. Sequencing was done on a sample of PBMCs. J is TRBJ1-6 and V is TRBV6-6; no definite D call. CDR3 protein: CASSPAGLASPLHF. The CDR3 DNA sequence: TGTGCCAGCTCTCCGGCGGGTCTGGCATCACCCCTCCACTTT.